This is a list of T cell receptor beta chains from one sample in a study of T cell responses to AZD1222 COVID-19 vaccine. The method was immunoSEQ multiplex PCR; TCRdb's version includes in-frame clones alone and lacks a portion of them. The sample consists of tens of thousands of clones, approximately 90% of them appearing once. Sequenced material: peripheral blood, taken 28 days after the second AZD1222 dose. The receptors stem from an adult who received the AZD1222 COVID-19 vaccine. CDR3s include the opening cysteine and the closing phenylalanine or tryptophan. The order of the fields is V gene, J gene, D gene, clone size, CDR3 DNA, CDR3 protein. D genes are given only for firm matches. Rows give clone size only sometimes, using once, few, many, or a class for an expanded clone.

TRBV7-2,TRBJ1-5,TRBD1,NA,TGTGCCAGCAGCTTAGGACAGGGGGAGCCCCAGCATTTT,CASSLGQGEPQHF
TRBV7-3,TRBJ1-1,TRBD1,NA,TGTGCCAGCAGCGCGACAGGGCTCACTGAAGCTTTCTTT,CASSATGLTEAFF
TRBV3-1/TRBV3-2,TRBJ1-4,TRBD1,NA,TGTGCCTCCGGGGACAGGGATGAAAAACTGTTTTTT,CASGDRDEKLFF
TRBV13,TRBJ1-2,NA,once,TGTGCCAGCAGCTTAGGCCTGCGACTCAGGTCGGTCTATGGCTACACCTTC,CASSLGLRLRSVYGYTF
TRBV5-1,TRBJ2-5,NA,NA,TGCGCCAGCAGTTCGCGCGGGTATCAGGAGACCCAGTACTTC,CASSSRGYQETQYF
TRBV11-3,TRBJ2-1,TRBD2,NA,TGTGCCAGCAGCTTAGGGCGGGGGGGCTGGAATGAGCAGTTCTTC,CASSLGRGGWNEQFF
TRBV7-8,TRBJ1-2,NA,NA,TGTGCCAGCAGCCCGATCGCCCCGGGTACCTACACCTTC,CASSPIAPGTYTF
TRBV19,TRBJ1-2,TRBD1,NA,TGTGCCAGTAGTCCGGACAGGCGCCTAAACACCTTC,CASSPDRRLNTF
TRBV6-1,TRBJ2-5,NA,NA,TGTGCCAGCAGTGAAGCCCGGCGGACCCAGTACTTC,CASSEARRTQYF
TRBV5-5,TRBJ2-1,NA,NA,TGTGCCAGCAGCTTGGTTATTCAGGGGACGACAAATGAGCAGTTCTTC,CASSLVIQGTTNEQFF
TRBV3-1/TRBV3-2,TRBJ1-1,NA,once,TGTGCCAGCAGCCAAGATCCCGACAGGTCTGGGGCTTTCTTT,CASSQDPDRSGAFF
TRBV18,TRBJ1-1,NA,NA,TGTGCCAGCTCACCTGGGACTTCTCTTTACACTGAAGCTTTCTTT,CASSPGTSLYTEAFF
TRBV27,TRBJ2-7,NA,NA,TGTGCCAGCAGCCTTAACCTAGGAAGCTCCTACGAGCAGTACTTC,CASSLNLGSSYEQYF
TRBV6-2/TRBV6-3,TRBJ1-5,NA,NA,TGTGCCAGCAGTTGGGGGAATGTTCAGCCCCAGCATTTT,CASSWGNVQPQHF
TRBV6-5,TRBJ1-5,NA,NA,TGTGCCAGCAGCCCCTTTAGAGCAGATAATCAGCCCCAGCATTTT,CASSPFRADNQPQHF
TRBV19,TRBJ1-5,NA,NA,TGTGCCAGTAGTATAACTACAGGGTGGAGCAATCAGCCCCAGCATTTT,CASSITTGWSNQPQHF
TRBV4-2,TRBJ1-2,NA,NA,TGTGCCAGCAGCCGCCAAATGACAGGCCAAGGGTCTAACTATGGCTACACCTTC,CASSRQMTGQGSNYGYTF
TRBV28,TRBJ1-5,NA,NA,TGTGCCAGCAGTTTGACCTTGGGGCGGGTCCGGGCCCAGCATTTT,CASSLTLGRVRAQHF
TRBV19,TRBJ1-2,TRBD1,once,TGTGCCAGTAGCAACCCGCCGGGACAGGCTCCTGGCTACACCTTC,CASSNPPGQAPGYTF
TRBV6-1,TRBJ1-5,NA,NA,TGTGCCAGCAGTGATATCAATGGGAAGACCTCGGATTTT,CASSDINGKTSDF
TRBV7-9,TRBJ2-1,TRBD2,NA,TGTGCCAGCCACCGCGGGGGGGCCCAATACAATGAGCAGTTCTTC,CASHRGGAQYNEQFF
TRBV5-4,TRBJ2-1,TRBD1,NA,TGTGCCAGCAGTCAAGACAGGGGGCCCTACAATGAGCAGTTCTTC,CASSQDRGPYNEQFF
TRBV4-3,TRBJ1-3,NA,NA,TGCGCCAGCAGCCAAGATACTGGAAACACCATATATTTT,CASSQDTGNTIYF
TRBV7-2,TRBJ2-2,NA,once,TGTGCCAGCAGCTTAACCCATACGGTGAACACCGGGGAGCTGTTTTTT,CASSLTHTVNTGELFF
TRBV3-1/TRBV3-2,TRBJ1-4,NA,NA,TGTGCCAGCAGCCAAACAGACAGCAATGAAAAACTGTTTTTT,CASSQTDSNEKLFF
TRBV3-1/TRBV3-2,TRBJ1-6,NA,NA,TGTGCCAGCAGCCCCCGCGATGTGGGTTCACCCCTCCACTTT,CASSPRDVGSPLHF
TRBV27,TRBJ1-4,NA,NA,TGTGCCAGCAGAGGTGGGGGGTCCACTAATGAAAAACTGTTTTTT,CASRGGGSTNEKLFF
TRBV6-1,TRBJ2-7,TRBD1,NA,TGTGCCAGCAGTGAATGGACAGGGGGCTACGAGCAGTACTTC,CASSEWTGGYEQYF
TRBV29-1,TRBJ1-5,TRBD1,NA,TGCAGCGCGGGACAGGGGGGCGATCAGCCCCAGCATTTT,CSAGQGGDQPQHF
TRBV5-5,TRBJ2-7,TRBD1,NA,TGTGCCAGCAGCTTGGGGACAGGGCTCCTCTACGAGCAGTACTTC,CASSLGTGLLYEQYF
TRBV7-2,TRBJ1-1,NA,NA,TGTGCCAGCAGCTTAAAGGGGCGGACTTTCTTT,CASSLKGRTFF
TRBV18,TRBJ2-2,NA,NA,TGTGCCAGCTCACCCGGCGCGGGCACGAACACCGGGGAGCTGTTTTTT,CASSPGAGTNTGELFF
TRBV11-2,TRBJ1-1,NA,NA,TGTGCCAGCAGCTTAACCCACGGACAAGGGGAACCTGAAGCTTTCTTT,CASSLTHGQGEPEAFF
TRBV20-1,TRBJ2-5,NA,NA,TGCAGTCCACTAGAGGAGACCCAGTACTTC,CSPLEETQYF
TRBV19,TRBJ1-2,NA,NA,TGTGCCAGTAGTATCGACACCGCTTCCAACTATGGCTACACCTTC,CASSIDTASNYGYTF
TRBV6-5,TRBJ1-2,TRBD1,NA,TGTGCCAGCAGTAACACCGGGACAGCGTCCTATGGCTACACCTTC,CASSNTGTASYGYTF
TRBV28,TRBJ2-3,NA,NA,TGTGCCAGCAGTTTAACAGATACGCAGTATTTT,CASSLTDTQYF
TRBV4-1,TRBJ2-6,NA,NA,TGCGCCAGCAGCCAAGATCCCGGACCTAGCTCTGGGGCCAACGTCCTGACTTTC,CASSQDPGPSSGANVLTF
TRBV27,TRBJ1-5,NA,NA,TGTGCCAGCAGTTTATCCGTGAATCAGCCCCAGCATTTT,CASSLSVNQPQHF
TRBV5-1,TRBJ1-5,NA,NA,TGCGCCAGCAGCTTGGGCGGGGGCGGTCAGCCCCAGCATTTT,CASSLGGGGQPQHF
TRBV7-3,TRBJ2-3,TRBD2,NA,TGTGCCAGCAGCCCGACTAGCGGGGCAAGCACAGATACGCAGTATTTT,CASSPTSGASTDTQYF
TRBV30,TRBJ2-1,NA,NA,TGTGCCTGGAGTGGGGGCAGGGCTGGAAATGAGCAGTTCTTC,CAWSGGRAGNEQFF
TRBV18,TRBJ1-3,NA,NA,TGTGCCAGCTCACCGCCGGGCAGGGCTGGAAACACCATATATTTT,CASSPPGRAGNTIYF
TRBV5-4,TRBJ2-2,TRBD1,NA,TGTGCCAGCAGCTCGGGACAGCCCACCGGGGAGCTGTTTTTT,CASSSGQPTGELFF
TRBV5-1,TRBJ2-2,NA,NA,TGCGCCAGCAGCATATTGGGGCGAGGCACCGGGGAGCTGTTTTTT,CASSILGRGTGELFF
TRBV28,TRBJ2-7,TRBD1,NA,TGTGCCAGCAGTCCCGGGACAGGGGTTTATCAGCAGTACTTC,CASSPGTGVYQQYF